This T cell receptor (beta chain) derives from a study of human thymus T cells. General study points: Thymic repertoires overlap heavily among unrelated individuals, related research has reported. Biased V and J segment usage appeared in thymus and peripheral blood.

It was from resections taken during corrective heart surgery that the thymus tissue came. Having corrective surgery for congenital heart defects, healthy Finnish infants were the ones who donated. With respect to this clone: Antigen: not known.

Germline CDR1 reads SGHAT; CDR2 reads FQNNGV. The CDR3 is 16 amino acids. Trimming removed 5 bases from V and 6 bases from J; junction bases left unmatched: 8. Some clones are missing from TCRdb's copy, which holds only in-frame ones; the method was immunoSEQ multiplex PCR. The table includes about 78,000 clones, 90% to 98% detected once. The TCR was taken from a boy younger than two with a congenital heart defect but otherwise immunologically healthy. J is TRBJ2-3 and V is TRBV11-2; 13 nucleotides align to TRBD2. Sequenced material: thymus tissue. The CDR3 coding sequence is TGTGCCAGCAGCCTTGGACTAGCGGGAGTGACGGATACGCAGTATTTT. Translation gives CASSLGLAGVTDTQYF.